This passage covers 20 T cell receptor beta chains from one sample sequenced in a study of shared clonotypes between healthy human individuals. CD8 cells classed as naive were CD45RO-negative and positively selected for CCR7, excluding terminally differentiated effector memory CD45RA+ cells. The table came from immunoSEQ multiplex PCR; TCRdb's copy has only in-frame clones and leaves some out. The sample includes under 1 million clones, almost 95% of them seen just once. The sample consisted of naive CD8+ T cells sorted from blood. The receptors stem from a man in his thirties or forties in good health.

This chain links TRBV27 with TRBJ2-1; no definite D call. V was trimmed by 6 bases and J by 9 bases, leaving 18 bases between them. CDR1 and CDR2 from the germline V gene are MNHEY and SMNVEV (reference sequence). The CDR3 runs 14 residues. The chain's CDR3 is CASSPIVPVGEQFF. In nucleotides, the CDR3 is TGTGCCAGCAGCCCAATAGTACCCGTGGGTGAGCAGTTCTTC.

About this clone: Other DNA sequences in this sample translate to the same CDR3. CDR3 bases: TGTGCCAGCAGCCCGGGTCCGAGCTCCTACGAGCAGTACTTC. Its protein product is CASSPGPSSYEQYF. V is TRBV5-4 and J is TRBJ2-7; D remains ambiguous. In germline, CDR1 is SGHNT, CDR2 YYREEE (reference sequence). CDR3 length: 14 amino acids. Deletions cut 4 bases from V and 0 bases from J, with 11 bases between.

This sequence joins TRBV27 and TRBJ2-3, with D perhaps matching TRBD1 (5 bases). V lost 6 bases and J lost 2, with 24 bases in between. Germline V gene sequence: CDR1 MNHEY, CDR2 SMNVEV (reference sequence). This CDR3 is built from 18 residues. This CDR3 reads CASSNSPLVADITDTQYF. CDR3 bases: TGTGCCAGCAGCAATTCCCCCTTGGTTGCGGACATCACAGATACGCAGTATTTT.

The rearrangement uses TRBV27 and TRBJ2-1, with TRBD1 matching over 11 bases. CDR1 is MNHEY, CDR2 SMNVEV, per germline (reference sequence). V was clipped by 5 bases and J by 4 bases; unmatched bases: 7. This CDR3 has 16 amino acids. CDR3 DNA sequence: TGTGCCAGCAGTGTTATAGGGACAGGGGGTTACAATGAGCAGTTCTTC. This encodes CASSVIGTGGYNEQFF.

Of note for this clone: Distinct nucleotide sequences in the sample also encode this CDR3. This chain uses TRBV28 with TRBJ2-1, with TRBD2 matching 16 bases. The V and J ends lost 3 bases and 8 bases, in that order; junction bases with no gene match: 1. Germline lookup yields CDR1 MDHEN and CDR2 SYDVKM. The CDR3 runs 15 residues. The CDR3 here is CASSLGTSGRDEQFF. The CDR3 DNA sequence: TGTGCCAGCAGTTTGGGGACTAGCGGGAGGGATGAGCAGTTCTTC.

V and J are TRBV5-6 and TRBJ2-5; D is unclear. Trimming removed 0 bases at V and 5 bases at J, with 5 bases between. CDR3 length equals 12 residues. Germline V gives CDR1 SGHDT, CDR2 YYEEEE. The CDR3 DNA reads as TGTGCCAGCAGCTTGGTAGATGAGACCCAGTACTTC. It codes for CASSLVDETQYF.

In regard to this clone: Other DNA sequences in the same sample also yield this CDR3. V gene TRBV14 combines with J gene TRBJ2-7; D call uncertain. V was clipped by 3 bases and J by 4 bases, with 4 bases between them. This CDR3 spans 11 amino acids. Per germline, CDR1 SGHDN and CDR2 FVKESK. CDR3 sequence (DNA): TGTGCCAGCAGCCAGGGTTACGAGCAGTACTTC. Translating it yields CASSQGYEQYF. The complete variable domain, with remaining parts taken from reference TRBV14 and TRBJ2-7, reads EAGVTQFPSHSVIEKGQTVTLRCDPISGHDNLYWYRRVMGKEIKFLLHFVKESKQDESGMPNNRFLAERTGGTYSTLKVQPAELEDSGVYFCASSQGYEQYFGPGTRLTVT.

This chain connects TRBV6-6 to TRBJ1-5; the D gene is possibly TRBD1 (5 bases). This CDR3 has 14 amino acids. V was clipped by 6 bases and J by 5 bases, with 14 bases between them. Looked up from germline, CDR1 is MNHNY and CDR2 is SVGAGI (reference sequence). The CDR3: CASSLRGADQPQHF. DNA of the CDR3: TGTGCCAGCAGCCTCCGGGGCGCGGATCAGCCCCAGCATTTT.

This chain links TRBV7-3 with TRBJ2-1; 7 bases line up with TRBD2. The CDR3 is 17 residues long. V was clipped by 5 bases and J by 7 bases; unmatched bases: 17. Germline V lookup: CDR1 SGHTA, CDR2 FQGTGA. CDR3 protein: CASSTPFGGGPTNEQFF. In nucleotides, the CDR3 is TGTGCCAGCAGCACCCCGTTCGGGGGAGGGCCAACGAATGAGCAGTTCTTC.

This chain links TRBV9 with TRBJ2-2, with D possibly being TRBD1 (7 bases). The CDR3 sequence is 16 residues long. The ends were cut back, 3 bases at V and 7 bases at J, with 19 bases in the middle. The germline gives CDR1 SGDLS, CDR2 YYNGEE. DNA for the CDR3: TGTGCCAGCAGCGACCGGACAGGAGGGGTAATCGGGGAGCTGTTTTTT. Protein: CASSDRTGGVIGELFF.

The rearrangement links TRBV11-2 to TRBJ2-2; D not resolved. From germline, CDR1 is SGHAT and CDR2 FQNNGV. The CDR3 sequence is 15 residues long. The V gene lost 2 bases and the J gene lost 1 base, with 8 bases spanning the gap. The CDR3 DNA is TGTGCCAGCAGCTTACGGACGATGAACACCGGGGAGCTGTTTTTT. This codes for CASSLRTMNTGELFF.

The rearrangement uses TRBV6-5 and TRBJ1-1; possible D gene TRBD1, 5 bases. The germline V gene has CDR1 MNHEY and CDR2 SVGAGI. V was shortened by 1 base and J by 6 bases, with 6 bases between the two germline ends. The length of the CDR3 is 12 residues. CDR3 coding DNA: TGTGCCAGCAGTTACTGGGGGGCTGAAGCTTTCTTT. It yields the protein CASSYWGAEAFF.

The chain uses TRBV11-2 and TRBJ2-2; TRBD2 is a possible D gene (6 bases). CDR3 length equals 18 residues. Trimming took off 0 bases at V and 2 bases at J, with 16 bases between the two ends. In germline, CDR1 is SGHAT, CDR2 FQNNGV. Written as DNA, the CDR3 is TGTGCCAGCAGCTTAGATCGGTGGAGGGACGACAACACCGGGGAGCTGTTTTTT. Translated: CASSLDRWRDDNTGELFF.

This chain joins TRBV7-3 and TRBJ2-1; D is ambiguous. The V gene lost 5 bases and the J gene lost 7 bases, with 12 bases spanning the gap. Per germline, CDR1 SGHTA and CDR2 FQGTGA. The CDR3 totals 13 residues. CDR3 nucleotides: TGTGCCAGCAGCCCGGATCTCGGGAATGAGCAGTTCTTC. Translated: CASSPDLGNEQFF.

The rearrangement joins TRBV27 to TRBJ2-3, with D uncertain. In germline, CDR1 is MNHEY, CDR2 SMNVEV (reference sequence). V was cut by 1 base and J by 2 bases, with 7 bases left in between. The CDR3 extends over 14 amino acids. CDR3 DNA: TGTGCCAGCAGTTTATTTCAGGCCACAGATACGCAGTATTTT. Translating it yields CASSLFQATDTQYF.

This chain uses TRBV2 with TRBJ2-2; D gene ambiguous. The ends were cut back, 3 bases at V and 7 bases at J, with 6 bases in the middle. The CDR3 length is 12 residues. Germline-derived CDR1 and CDR2 are SNHLY and FYNNEI. The CDR3 loop is CASSDVDGELFF. The CDR3 DNA follows: TGTGCCAGCAGTGATGTTGACGGGGAGCTGTTTTTT.

This clone has just one count. The rearrangement links TRBV19 to TRBJ1-5; TRBD1 matches at 8 bases. The CDR3 loop spans 20 amino acids. V was pared by 4 bases and J by 4 bases, with 21 bases of the junction left unmatched. CDR1 is LNHDA, CDR2 SQIVND, per germline (reference sequence). The CDR3 loop reads CASSTPPPGTGRLGNQPQHF. CDR3 sequence (DNA): TGTGCCAGTAGTACCCCTCCCCCGGGGACAGGAAGACTCGGGAATCAGCCCCAGCATTTT.

The chain links TRBV11-2 to TRBJ2-7; TRBD1 matches at 10 bases. The CDR3 sequence is 14 residues long. The V gene end was trimmed by 5 bases and the J gene end by 3 bases; junction bases not matched to a gene: 4. Germline V CDR1 and CDR2: SGHAT, FQNNGV. The CDR3 is CASSPDRGYYEQYF. The CDR3 nucleotides read TGTGCCAGCAGCCCGGACAGGGGGTACTACGAGCAGTACTTC.

Ten or more counts support this clone. The chain carries TRBV28 and TRBJ2-7; 8 positions match TRBD1. V lost 5 bases, J lost 2 bases, and 11 bases stayed unmatched. The CDR3 runs 16 residues. CDR1 and CDR2 from the germline V gene are MDHEN and SYDVKM. This CDR3 is CASSLGQGLLTYEQYF. The CDR3 nucleotides read TGTGCCAGCAGTCTAGGACAGGGACTGCTGACCTACGAGCAGTACTTC.

The chain is built from TRBV6-6 and TRBJ1-1; D possibly corresponds to TRBD1 (6 bases). The CDR3 is 13 residues long. Trimming removed 5 bases at V and 1 base at J, with 8 bases between. Germline loops: CDR1 MNHNY, CDR2 SVGAGI (reference sequence). The chain's CDR3 is CASSQGRNTEAFF. Written as DNA, the CDR3 is TGTGCCAGCAGTCAGGGGAGGAACACTGAAGCTTTCTTT.